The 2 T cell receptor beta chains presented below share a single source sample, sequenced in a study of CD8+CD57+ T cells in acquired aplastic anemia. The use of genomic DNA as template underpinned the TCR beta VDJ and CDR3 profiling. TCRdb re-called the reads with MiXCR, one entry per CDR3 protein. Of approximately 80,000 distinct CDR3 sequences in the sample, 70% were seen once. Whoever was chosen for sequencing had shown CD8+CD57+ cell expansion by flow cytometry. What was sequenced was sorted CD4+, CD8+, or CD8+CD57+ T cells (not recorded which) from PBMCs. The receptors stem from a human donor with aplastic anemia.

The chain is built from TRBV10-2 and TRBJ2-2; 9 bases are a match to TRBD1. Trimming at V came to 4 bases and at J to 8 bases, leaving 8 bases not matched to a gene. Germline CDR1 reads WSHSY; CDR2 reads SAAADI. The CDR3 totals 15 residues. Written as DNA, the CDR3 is TGCGCCAGCAGTGGAGGGACAGGGTCAATGGGGGAGCTGTTTTTT. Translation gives CASSGGTGSMGELFF.

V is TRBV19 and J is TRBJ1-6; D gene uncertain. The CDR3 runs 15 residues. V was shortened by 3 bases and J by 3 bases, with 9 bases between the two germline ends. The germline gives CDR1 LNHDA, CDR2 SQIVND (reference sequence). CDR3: CASSIIRGYNSPLHF. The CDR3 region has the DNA TGTGCCAGTAGTATTATTCGGGGCTATAATTCACCCCTCCACTTT.